The 21 T cell receptor beta chains below all came from one sample that was sequenced in a study of CD8 T cells in Susac syndrome (dated by TCRdb to about 2019). The method was the immunoSEQ multiplex PCR assay. RNA was extracted using the RNeasy kit, and about 0.45 to 1 ug of the RNA was reverse transcribed with random hexamers. TCRdb took the public reads, trimmed them with fastp at Q25, ran MiXCR for clone calling and kept in-frame beta chains. Here each entry gathers all rows of one CDR3 protein and keeps the most common genes and DNA. Here the sample has about 120,000 distinct CDR3 sequences; around 95% occur a single time. The ten top clones hold around 0.1% of the sample. Material for sequencing was CD4+ T cells from PBMCs. The receptors derive from a human donor in good health.

The V and J genes are TRBV6-5 and TRBJ2-2, with 9 positions matching TRBD2. The CDR3 length is 16 residues. Germline V gene sequence: CDR1 MNHEY, CDR2 SVGAGI. The V gene end was trimmed by 4 bases and the J gene end by 7 bases; junction bases not matched to a gene: 10. As DNA, the CDR3 is TGTGCCAGCAGTTTGGGTGCGGGAGGGCCGGGCGGGGAGCTGTTTTTT. Its protein product is CASSLGAGGPGGELFF.

A single count supports this clonotype. This rearrangement joins TRBV6-6 to TRBJ2-2, with D possibly being TRBD2 (7 bases). This CDR3 spans 14 amino acids. Germline V CDR1 and CDR2: MNHNY, SVGAGI (reference sequence). V was clipped by 6 bases and J by 1 base, with 9 bases between them. The CDR3 DNA reads as TGTGCCAGCAGAGCGGGACAGAACACCGGGGAGCTGTTTTTT. Its protein is CASRAGQNTGELFF.

This clonotype was seen only once. The rearrangement links TRBV7-2 to TRBJ1-6; no clear D. V was cut by 1 base and J by 7 bases, with 8 bases left in between. The CDR3 has 14 residues. Germline V gene sequence: CDR1 SGHTA, CDR2 FQGNSA. The CDR3 protein is CASSLGEVNSPLHF. CDR3 DNA: TGTGCCAGCAGCTTAGGGGAAGTGAATTCACCCCTCCACTTT. Based on the CDR3 plus reference TRBV7-2 and TRBJ1-6, the full variable domain is GAGVSQSPSNKVTEKGKDVELRCDPISGHTALYWYRQSLGQGLEFLIYFQGNSAPDKSGLPSDRFSAERTGGSVSTLTIQRTQQEDSAVYLCASSLGEVNSPLHFGNGTRLTVT.

CDR3: CSAYDPGLAGLNEQFF. CDR3 nucleotides: TGCAGTGCTTATGACCCGGGACTAGCGGGCCTCAATGAGCAGTTCTTC. The J gene is TRBJ2-1, the V gene TRBV20-1; 12 nucleotides align to TRBD2. The CDR3 loop spans 16 amino acids. V trimming: 5 bases; J trimming: 6 bases; junction bases outside the gene matches: 11. CDR1 and CDR2 from the germline V gene are DFQATT and SNEGSKA (reference sequence).

This chain links TRBV12-3 or TRBV12-4 with TRBJ1-5; D might be TRBD1 (6 bases). This CDR3 has 13 residues. The ends were cut back, 1 base at V and 11 bases at J, with 12 bases in the middle. CDR3 loop: CASSLGYREAQHF. For the CDR3, the DNA is TGTGCCAGCAGTTTAGGATACAGGGAGGCCCAGCATTTT.

The chain combines TRBV4-2 with TRBJ2-2; the D gene is possibly TRBD2 (5 bases). This CDR3 region has 17 residues. Deletions cut 1 base from V and 1 base from J, with 13 bases between. CDR1 and CDR2 (germline): LGHNA, YNFKEQ. The DNA for the CDR3 is TGTGCCAGCAGCCAAGGGGGAGCCGCGAGGAACACCGGGGAGCTGTTTTTT. It encodes CASSQGGAARNTGELFF.

The chain links TRBV7-9 to TRBJ2-5; TRBD1 agrees at 8 bases. V dropped 7 bases and J dropped 0; count of bases not matched to a gene: 4. The germline CDR1 and CDR2 sequences are SEHNR and FQNEAQ (reference sequence). The CDR3 sequence is 14 residues long. The CDR3 nucleotides are TGTGCCAGCACCAACAGGGGGAACCAAGAGACCCAGTACTTC. Residues: CASTNRGNQETQYF.

J is TRBJ1-4 and V is TRBV14; D uncertain. Germline values: CDR1 SGHDN, CDR2 FVKESK. Trimming took 3 bases from V and 7 from J, leaving 12 bases between them. This CDR3 spans 14 amino acids. CDR3 protein: CASSHRTAGEKLFF. The CDR3 nucleotides are TGTGCCAGCAGCCACCGGACCGCTGGTGAAAAACTGTTTTTT. Full variable domain (remainder filled in from reference TRBV14 and TRBJ1-4): EAGVTQFPSHSVIEKGQTVTLRCDPISGHDNLYWYRRVMGKEIKFLLHFVKESKQDESGMPNNRFLAERTGGTYSTLKVQPAELEDSGVYFCASSHRTAGEKLFFGSGTQLSVL.

This rearrangement joins TRBV28 to TRBJ2-2; TRBD2 might be the D (6 bases). V was clipped by 2 bases and J by 5 bases, with 18 bases between them. CDR1 MDHEN and CDR2 SYDVKM come from the germline V gene. The length of the CDR3 is 17 residues. This chain's CDR3 is CASSLVGAAGITGELFF. The CDR3 DNA sequence: TGTGCCAGCAGTTTAGTCGGTGCGGCGGGAATAACCGGGGAGCTGTTTTTT. Supplemented by reference TRBV28 and TRBJ2-2, the full variable domain reads DVKVTQSSRYLVKRTGEKVFLECVQDMDHENMFWYRQDPGLGLRLIYFSYDVKMKEKGDIPEGYSVSREKKERFSLILESASTNQTSMYLCASSLVGAAGITGELFFGEGSRLTVL.

J is TRBJ2-2 and V is TRBV9, with TRBD2 as a possible D gene (6 bases). The V end was cut by 1 base, the J end by 0 bases, with 7 bases between. Per germline, CDR1 SGDLS and CDR2 YYNGEE. The CDR3 spans 15 residues. The CDR3 protein is CASSVTSTNTGELFF. CDR3 DNA sequence: TGTGCCAGCAGCGTAACTAGCACGAACACCGGGGAGCTGTTTTTT.

The chain links TRBV21-1 to TRBJ1-3; the table gives TRBD1 as D, unverified against the DNA. TRBV21-1 counts as a pseudogene. This CDR3 has 21 residues. The CDR3 bases are TGTGCCAGCAGCAAACTGGTTTTTTTGGTAAGGGGCCGACAACATGGAAACACCATATATTTT. The encoded protein is CASSKLVFLVRGRQHGNTIYF.

This clonotype was found once. The chain uses TRBV12-3 or TRBV12-4 and TRBJ1-1; no definite D call. The CDR3 contains 11 residues. Between the trimmed V and J ends, which lost 3 bases and 4 bases, there was a span of 3 bases. The CDR3 DNA follows: TGTGCCAGCAGTTTGGCCACTGAAGCTTTCTTT. This gives the protein CASSLATEAFF.

This sequence joins TRBV7-9 and TRBJ2-5; 12 bases line up with TRBD2. Germline V gives CDR1 SEHNR, CDR2 FQNEAQ (reference sequence). V gave up 3 bases and J gave up 2 bases; unmatched junction bases: 7. The CDR3 loop spans 17 amino acids. Here the CDR3 reads CASSFPGLAGPQETQYF. The CDR3 bases are TGTGCCAGCAGCTTCCCCGGACTAGCGGGACCTCAAGAGACCCAGTACTTC.

Only a few counts were recorded for this clonotype. The rearrangement uses TRBV7-8 and TRBJ2-1; 10 nucleotides match TRBD2. CDR1 is SGHVS and CDR2 is FQNEAQ in the germline V gene. J was trimmed by 3 bases and V by 5 bases; bases with no gene match: 7. This CDR3 has 16 residues. The DNA of the CDR3 is TGTGCCAGCAGCCTACGGACTAGCGGATTCTACAATGAGCAGTTCTTC. This codes for CASSLRTSGFYNEQFF.

V is TRBV12-3 or TRBV12-4 and J is TRBJ2-2; the D is unclear. This CDR3 has 13 amino acids. With 7 bases removed from V and 0 bases from J, the gap between germline ends came to 6 bases. DNA for the CDR3: TGTGCCAGCATGTTTTCGAACACCGGGGAGCTGTTTTTT. Amino acids: CASMFSNTGELFF.

CDR3 DNA: TGCGCCAGCAGGCTAAATCCTAGTATCGGTGAGCAGTTCTTC. Its translation is CASRLNPSIGEQFF. V gene TRBV5-1 combines with J gene TRBJ2-1; no reliable D call. CDR3 length equals 14 residues. Trimming pared 5 bases from V and 9 bases from J, leaving 18 bases between. Germline CDR1 is SGHRS and CDR2 is YFSETQ.

The genes are TRBV4-1 and TRBJ2-3, with 12 nucleotides matching TRBD2. Trimming removed 4 bases from V and 4 bases from J; junction bases left unmatched: 6. This CDR3 has 16 residues. From germline, CDR1 is MGHRA and CDR2 YSYEKL. The CDR3 DNA reads as TGCGCCAGCAGCCGCGGACTAGCGGGATCGGCAGATACGCAGTATTTT. Protein: CASSRGLAGSADTQYF.

The chain links TRBV11-1 to TRBJ2-6; TRBD2 matches at 12 bases. The CDR3 covers 20 residues. Trimming at V came to 3 bases and at J to 4 bases, leaving 13 bases not matched to a gene. Germline CDR1 SGHAT, CDR2 FQDESV (reference sequence). CDR3 in amino acids: CASSFSGLAGPNRGANVLTF. Here the CDR3 DNA reads TGTGCCAGCAGCTTCTCCGGACTAGCGGGACCCAACCGGGGGGCCAACGTCCTGACTTTC.

V usage is TRBV9 and J usage is TRBJ2-7; a possible D gene is TRBD1 (6 bases). Per germline, CDR1 SGDLS and CDR2 YYNGEE. The V end was cut by 0 bases, the J end by 5 bases, with 18 bases between. This CDR3 comprises 16 residues. The CDR3: CASSVEASGTLDEQYF. The CDR3 DNA reads as TGTGCCAGCAGCGTAGAGGCCTCCGGGACACTGGACGAGCAGTACTTC.

V gene TRBV28 combines with J gene TRBJ2-2; 8 bases fit TRBD2. CDR3 size: 16 residues. J lost 4 bases, V lost 6 bases, and 10 bases had no gene match. Germline V CDR1 and CDR2: MDHEN, SYDVKM. CDR3 region: CASRPGAGVVTGELFF. The CDR3 coding sequence is TGTGCCAGCAGACCAGGAGCGGGAGTAGTCACCGGGGAGCTGTTTTTT.

The CDR3 protein is CSARSPGQRVSYEQYF. In DNA form, the CDR3 reads TGCAGTGCTAGATCCCCGGGGCAGCGGGTCTCCTACGAGCAGTACTTC. The gene calls are TRBV20-1 and TRBJ2-7; maybe TRBD2 (6 bases). This CDR3 comprises 16 residues. CDR1 is DFQATT and CDR2 is SNEGSKA in the germline V gene (reference sequence). V was cut by 2 bases and J by 0 bases, with 17 bases left in between.